The 10 T cell receptor beta chains below were found in one sample sequenced in a study of technical replicates of blood from four donors (TCRdb year 2017). Receptor amplification or capture employed the immunoSEQ multiplex PCR assay. Entries here come from immuneACCESS through TCRdb and include only in-frame sequences with V and J called. Some clones fail to appear in such tables; in the studies checked, an unresolved V gene covers under half of the shortfall, and the cause of the remainder is unknown. This sample gives tens of thousands of clones in total; 92% of them show up just once. The ten top clones hold roughly 0.41% of the sample. Material for sequencing was T cells isolated from PBMCs. These receptor sequences come from a human donor in good health.

Notes on this clone: Other DNA variants within this sample encode the same CDR3. The V and J genes are TRBV7-9 and TRBJ2-7; D unresolved. Germline CDR1 reads SEHNR; CDR2 reads FQNEAQ (reference sequence). V shed 4 bases and J shed 0 bases, with 4 bases lying between them. CDR3 length: 12 residues. CDR3: CASSSSSYEQYF. The CDR3 DNA follows: TGTGCCAGCAGCTCGAGCTCCTACGAGCAGTACTTC.

The genes are TRBV6-5 and TRBJ1-2, with TRBD1 matching 8 bases. Germline-derived CDR1 and CDR2 are MNHEY and SVGAGI. This CDR3 comprises 13 residues. Trimming removed 7 bases from V and 7 bases from J; junction bases left unmatched: 8. The CDR3 DNA follows: TGTGCCAGCACTTTAGACAGGGGAGGTGGCTACACCTTC. Its translation is CASTLDRGGGYTF.

The gene calls are TRBV30 and TRBJ2-1; D may be TRBD1 (6 bases). In germline, CDR1 is GTSNPN, CDR2 SVGIG (reference sequence). This CDR3 is built from 13 residues. V was cut by 5 bases and J by 2 bases, with 10 bases left in between. In DNA form, the CDR3 reads TGTGCCTGGGGACAGCGAACCTACAATGAGCAGTTCTTC. Its protein is CAWGQRTYNEQFF.

The chain combines TRBV23-1 with TRBJ1-4; possibly TRBD1 for D (6 bases). TRBV23-1 is an ORF, with its function uncertain. The CDR3 runs 15 residues. The V gene lost 1 base and the J gene lost 5 bases, with 11 bases spanning the gap. In DNA, the CDR3 is TGCGCCAGCAGTCAATTCCCTGACAGGAATGAAAAACTGTTTTTT. This gives the protein CASSQFPDRNEKLFF.

The chain employs TRBV15 and TRBJ1-5; perhaps TRBD1 as D (5 bases). Germline V CDR1 and CDR2: LNHNV, YYDKDF (reference sequence). Trimming left V 5 bases short and J 6 bases short, with 17 bases between. The CDR3 consists of 15 residues. The CDR3 sequence is CATSAWGTGGQPQHF. The DNA for the CDR3 is TGTGCCACCAGCGCCTGGGGGACGGGGGGTCAGCCCCAGCATTTT.

Note on this clone: The junction and the germline gene differ at one end; a read error may be behind it. The chain combines TRBV5-1 with TRBJ2-1, with 7 nucleotides matching TRBD2. Germline assignment: CDR1 SGHRS and CDR2 YFSETQ. This CDR3 is built from 17 residues. As DNA, the CDR3 is TGCGCCAGCAGCTCCGAACTAGGCGGGAGACGGTCTAGGGAGCAATTCTTC. Translation: CASSSELGGRRSREQFF.

The chain couples TRBV5-4 to TRBJ1-1; 8 bases agree with TRBD1. The V gene end was trimmed by 4 bases and the J gene end by 4 bases; junction bases not matched to a gene: 6. Germline V gives CDR1 SGHNT, CDR2 YYREEE (reference sequence). The CDR3 is made up of 14 amino acids. The CDR3 sequence is CASSPDRALTEAFF. The CDR3 DNA sequence: TGTGCCAGCAGCCCGGACAGGGCCCTCACTGAAGCTTTCTTT.

The chain recombines TRBV13 with TRBJ2-7; maybe TRBD2 (6 bases). The ends were cut back, 5 bases at V and 0 bases at J, with 20 bases in the middle. The CDR3 loop spans 17 amino acids. From germline, CDR1 is PRHDT and CDR2 FYEKMQ (reference sequence). The CDR3 sequence is CASSPSESAGSSYEQYF. The CDR3 nucleotides read TGTGCCAGCAGCCCCAGTGAGTCGGCGGGAAGCTCCTACGAGCAGTACTTC.

The V gene is TRBV5-4, the J gene TRBJ2-1; possible D gene TRBD2, 6 bases. V was cut by 4 bases and J by 8 bases, with 16 bases left in between. CDR3 length: 14 amino acids. CDR1 SGHNT and CDR2 YYREEE come from the germline V gene (reference sequence). CDR3: CASSRPGVWDEQFF. The CDR3 nucleotides read TGTGCCAGCAGCAGACCGGGGGTTTGGGATGAGCAGTTCTTC.

V is TRBV15 and J is TRBJ1-5; 7 nucleotides align to TRBD1. The CDR3 is 18 residues long. The V segment lost 3 bases and the J segment 0 bases; nucleotides outside the gene matches: 11. Germline CDR1 and CDR2: LNHNV and YYDKDF (reference sequence). The CDR3 nucleotides read TGTGCCACCAGCAGCCCAGGGGGGATTGGTTATAGCAATCAGCCCCAGCATTTT. Translation: CATSSPGGIGYSNQPQHF.